Described below is a single T cell receptor beta chain sequence and its context. Its specificity is not known. No progression to ophthalmopathy during 18 months of follow-up defined stable disease. Diagnostic assessment was based on clinical symptoms, serum thyroxine and TRAb, thyroid ultrasound and orbital computed tomography. This entry comes from a study of T cells in Graves' hyperthyroidism and ophthalmopathy. Study context: It was at initial diagnosis, before any treatment, that peripheral blood was collected.

General study points: It was a median around 6 months before onset that the model predicted ophthalmopathy.

Template material for amplifying TCR beta CDR3 regions consisted of RNA transcripts. The study used the HTBI primer set for a first-round RT-PCR of the TCR CDR3. MiXCR was run by TCRdb on the multiplex PCR reads, yielding one entry per CDR3 protein. Of a few hundred thousand distinct CDR3 sequences detected, around 16% appear once; the ten largest clones hold approximately 7.4%. Sequencing was carried out using blood. This receptor was obtained from a woman aged 30 to 39 with Graves' hyperthyroidism.

The CDR3 loop reads CASKREVGINEQFF. The CDR3 region has the DNA TGTGCCAGTAAGCGGGAGGTGGGGATCAATGAGCAGTTCTTC. The gene calls are TRBV19 and TRBJ2-1, with 9 nucleotides matching TRBD2. V was clipped by 7 bases and J by 6 bases; unmatched bases: 7. The CDR3 runs 14 residues. CDR1 and CDR2 from the germline V gene are LNHDA and SQIVND (reference sequence).